A selection of T cell receptor beta chains follows, all from one sample in a study of T-cell memory formation after mild COVID-19. TCRdb passed the 5' RACE reads through MiXCR, listing each CDR3 protein once. The sample has 180,000 or so distinct CDR3 sequences, roughly 17% seen once. Sequences were obtained from PBMCs or a T cell subset sorted from them (not recorded which). The receptors originated from an adult woman who had mild COVID-19 (a few samples of this study predate the infection). Cell type and time point are not known. CDR3s include the opening cysteine and the closing phenylalanine or tryptophan. Fields, in order: clone size, V gene, J gene, D gene, CDR3 DNA, CDR3 protein. A D gene is named only where the DNA matches it firmly. Clone size is shown for a subset of rows, as once, few, many or a class of expanded clone.

-	TRBV6-2/TRBV6-3	TRBJ2-4	TRBD2	TGTGCCAGCAGTGCCCGAACCAATAGCGGGAGGGTCTCCAGAAACATTCAGTACTTC	CASSARTNSGRVSRNIQYF
few	TRBV20-1	TRBJ2-1	-	TGCAGTGCTAGAGATGCAGCGAGTATCGGCTACAATGAGCAGTTCTTC	CSARDAASIGYNEQFF
few	TRBV7-2	TRBJ2-1	-	TGTGCCAGCAGCTCAGGGAGGACAGAAAACAATGAGCAGTTCTTC	CASSSGRTENNEQFF
few	TRBV4-1	TRBJ2-1	-	TGCGCCAGCAGCCGGCTCTCCTCGTACGGGGTCTACAATGAGCAGTTCTTC	CASSRLSSYGVYNEQFF
-	TRBV6-2/TRBV6-3	TRBJ2-1	TRBD2	TGTGCCAGCAGTGACAGCGGGGGGGGTTACAATGAGCAGTTCTTC	CASSDSGGGYNEQFF
few	TRBV7-8	TRBJ2-1	-	TGTGCCAGCAGCTCAACTGACCTAAACAATGAGCAGTTCTTC	CASSSTDLNNEQFF
-	TRBV11-2	TRBJ2-1	TRBD2	TGTGCCAGCAGCTCGCGGGGGGCCGCTGGGAATGAGCAGTTCTTC	CASSSRGAAGNEQFF
few	TRBV7-2	TRBJ1-5	TRBD1	TGTGCCAGCAGCTTATCACAGGGGTTCAATCAGCCCCAGCATTTT	CASSLSQGFNQPQHF
-	TRBV4-2	TRBJ1-2	TRBD1	TGTGCCAGCAGCCAGTCTACCGTCCGGGACAGAGACTTCTATGGCTACACCTTC	CASSQSTVRDRDFYGYTF
-	TRBV20-1	TRBJ1-4	-	TGCAGTGTTTCGGCCTCTTATGAAAAACTGTTTTTT	CSVSASYEKLFF
-	TRBV7-9	TRBJ1-5	-	TGTGCCAGCAGCTTAGGGCAGATAGCAAATCAGCCCCAGCATTTT	CASSLGQIANQPQHF
-	TRBV5-1	TRBJ2-7	-	TGCGCCAGCAGCTTGGTTCTAGCGTCCCATACGGGACCCTACGAGCAGTACTTC	CASSLVLASHTGPYEQYF
-	TRBV7-2	TRBJ1-1	-	TGTGCCAGCAGCTCCGGAGGGAAAGGAACTGAAGCTTTCTTT	CASSSGGKGTEAFF
few	TRBV4-2	TRBJ1-2	-	TGTGCCAGCAGCCAAGATCAAGGCCAACGCTTC	CASSQDQGQRF
few	TRBV29-1	TRBJ2-1	-	TGCAGCGTCGGACAGAGCTCCTACAATGAGCAGTTCTTC	CSVGQSSYNEQFF
many	TRBV20-1	TRBJ2-5	-	TGCAGTGCTAGACCCACGGGGGAGACCCAGTACTTC	CSARPTGETQYF
few	TRBV10-3	TRBJ1-3	-	TGTGCCATCAGTGAGATGAGGAGCGGAAACACCATATATTTT	CAISEMRSGNTIYF
few	TRBV2	TRBJ2-7	-	TGTGCCAGCAGTGAAACGGCTTCATCTGCGAACGAGCAGTACTTC	CASSETASSANEQYF
few	TRBV7-8	TRBJ2-3	TRBD2	TGTGCCAGCAGCTCGGGAGGGCCCCCAGATACGCAGTATTTT	CASSSGGPPDTQYF
few	TRBV20-1	TRBJ2-5	-	TGCAGTGCTATCGTGGGAGAGACCCAGTACTTC	CSAIVGETQYF
-	TRBV24-1	TRBJ2-3	TRBD2	TGTGCCACCAACGGGAGGGCCACAGATACGCAGTATTTT	CATNGRATDTQYF
-	TRBV7-8	TRBJ1-2	TRBD1	TGTGCCAGCAGCCAGGGACAGAACTATGGCTACACCTTC	CASSQGQNYGYTF
few	TRBV6-2/TRBV6-3	TRBJ1-1	-	TGTGCCAGCAGTTACTCGATATCCCGGGGGAACACTGAAGCTTTCTTT	CASSYSISRGNTEAFF
-	TRBV7-9	TRBJ1-4	-	TGTGCCAGCAGCTTCGCCCCAGGGCTCGGAGAAAAACTGTTTTTT	CASSFAPGLGEKLFF
-	TRBV5-1	TRBJ2-3	-	TGCGCCAGCAGCCGCCCACAGGATACGCAGTATTTT	CASSRPQDTQYF
-	TRBV27	TRBJ2-7	-	TGTGCCAGCAGTTACCCAGGACAAGCCTACGAGCAGTACTTC	CASSYPGQAYEQYF
-	TRBV12-3/TRBV12-4	TRBJ2-1	-	TGTGCCAGCAGTTTCGGGACCGAATCAAAGGAGTTCTTC	CASSFGTESKEFF
few	TRBV7-9	TRBJ1-1	TRBD1	TGTGCCAGCAGCTTAGGACAGGGGGCAACTGAAGCTTTCTTT	CASSLGQGATEAFF